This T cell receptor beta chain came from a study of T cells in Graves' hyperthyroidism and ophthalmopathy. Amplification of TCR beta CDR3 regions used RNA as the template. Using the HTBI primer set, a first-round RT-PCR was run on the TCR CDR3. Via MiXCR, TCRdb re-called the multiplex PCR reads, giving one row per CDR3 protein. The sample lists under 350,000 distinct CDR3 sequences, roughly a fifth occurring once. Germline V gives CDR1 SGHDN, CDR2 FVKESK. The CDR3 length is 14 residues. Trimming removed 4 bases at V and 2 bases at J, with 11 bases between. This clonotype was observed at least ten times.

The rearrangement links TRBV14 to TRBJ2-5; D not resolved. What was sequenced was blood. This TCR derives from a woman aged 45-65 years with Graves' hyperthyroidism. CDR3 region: CASSRIPSQETQYF. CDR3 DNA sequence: TGTGCCAGCAGCCGTATCCCCTCACAAGAGACCCAGTACTTC.